This T cell receptor (beta chain) was captured in a study of blood T cell repertoires in COVID-19. Study as a whole: There were acute and convalescent COVID-19 samples, and they came from the United States, Italy and Spain.

The CDR3 covers 17 residues. V was clipped by 4 bases and J by 7 bases; unmatched bases: 15. CDR1 and CDR2 from the germline V gene are MNHNS and SASEGT. Repertoires were generated with immunoSEQ multiplex PCR, while TCRdb's copy carries only in-frame clones and drops some. This sample has tens of thousands of clones, with around 89% found just once. The rearrangement uses TRBV6-1 and TRBJ2-1, with 8 nucleotides matching TRBD2. Sequenced input: peripheral blood. The clonotype comes from a man between 70 and 80 years old with active or convalescent COVID-19. The CDR3 is CASSAPPGLERRNEQFF. The CDR3 bases are TGTGCCAGCAGTGCGCCACCGGGACTAGAGAGAAGAAATGAGCAGTTCTTC.